The TCR beta chain described here comes from a study of spatial heterogeneity in lung cancer. Overall study context: Counts of TCR transcripts in tumor regions correlated strongly with a T cell module score (derived from matched bulk RNA-seq). The study's findings and limits: Tumor mutation counts were tracked by expanded intratumoral alpha and beta TCR counts.

Time point defined: sample taken at primary tumor resection. 72 TRACERx patients with early, untreated non-small cell lung cancer donated samples. The sequenced material consisted of unsorted whole RNA from tumor, nontumor lung or frozen PBMC. Every TCR cDNA molecule carried a tag that served as a unique molecular identifier. TCRdb re-called the 5' RACE reads with MiXCR, one entry per CDR3 protein. The sample lists about 9,600 distinct CDR3 sequences, roughly an eighth occurring once. This clonotype was found many times. Its antigen is not known. The V gene lost 5 bases and the J gene lost 9 bases, with 26 bases spanning the gap. CDR3 length: 17 amino acids. CDR1 SGHVS and CDR2 FQNEAQ come from the germline V gene.

The clonotype was recovered from a male donor with early-stage non-small cell lung cancer. This chain links TRBV7-8 with TRBJ1-5, with D perhaps TRBD1 (6 bases). This specimen consisted of lung tumor tissue, obtained at surgery. This CDR3 is CASSTLQGTSIGAPQHF. The CDR3 DNA follows: TGTGCCAGCAGCACCCTACAGGGTACCTCAATCGGGGCGCCCCAGCATTTT. The variable domain in full, completed from reference TRBV7-8 and TRBJ1-5, reads GAGVSQSPRYKVAKRGQDVALRCDPISGHVSLFWYQQALGQGPEFLTYFQNEAQLDKSGLPSDRFFAERPEGSVSTLKIQRTQQEDSAVYLCASSTLQGTSIGAPQHFGDGTRLSIL.